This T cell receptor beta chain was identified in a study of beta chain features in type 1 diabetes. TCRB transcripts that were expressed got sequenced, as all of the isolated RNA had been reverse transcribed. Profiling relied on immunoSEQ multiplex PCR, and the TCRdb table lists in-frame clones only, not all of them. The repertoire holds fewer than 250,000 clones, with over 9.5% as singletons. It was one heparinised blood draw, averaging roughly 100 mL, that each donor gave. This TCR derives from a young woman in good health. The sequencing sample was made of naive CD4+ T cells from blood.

The CDR3 spells CASSGQSTGELFF. The CDR3 region has the DNA TGTGCCAGCTCCGGACAGTCCACCGGGGAGCTGTTTTTT. The chain employs TRBV2 and TRBJ2-2; a possible D gene is TRBD1 (6 bases). Trimming left V 8 bases short and J 4 bases short, with 11 bases between. The CDR3 covers 13 residues. Germline V gives CDR1 SNHLY, CDR2 FYNNEI.